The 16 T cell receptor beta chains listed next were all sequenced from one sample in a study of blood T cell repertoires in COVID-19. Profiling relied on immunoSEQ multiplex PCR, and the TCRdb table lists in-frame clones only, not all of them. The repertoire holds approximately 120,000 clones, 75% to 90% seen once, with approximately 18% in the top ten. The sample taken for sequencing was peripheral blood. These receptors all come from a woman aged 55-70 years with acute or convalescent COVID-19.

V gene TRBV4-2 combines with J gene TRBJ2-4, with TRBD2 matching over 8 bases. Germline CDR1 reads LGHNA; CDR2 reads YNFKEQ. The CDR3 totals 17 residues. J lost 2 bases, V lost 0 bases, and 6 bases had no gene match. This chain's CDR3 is CASSQEGQRGSKNIQYF. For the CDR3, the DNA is TGTGCCAGCAGCCAAGAGGGCCAGCGGGGGTCCAAAAACATTCAGTACTTC.

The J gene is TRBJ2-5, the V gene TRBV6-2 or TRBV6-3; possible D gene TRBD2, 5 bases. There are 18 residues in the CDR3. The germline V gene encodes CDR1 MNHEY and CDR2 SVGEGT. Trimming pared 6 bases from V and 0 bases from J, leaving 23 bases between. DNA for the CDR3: TGTGCCAGCAGCCCAAGACTATCTCCTGGTGTGTACCAAGAGACCCAGTACTTC. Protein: CASSPRLSPGVYQETQYF.

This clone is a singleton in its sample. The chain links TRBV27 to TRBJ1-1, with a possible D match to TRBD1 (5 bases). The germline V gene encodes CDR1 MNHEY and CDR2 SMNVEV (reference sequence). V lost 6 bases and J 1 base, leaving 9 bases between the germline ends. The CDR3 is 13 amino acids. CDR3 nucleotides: TGTGCCAGCAGCGTGACAGAGAACACTGAAGCTTTCTTT. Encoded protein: CASSVTENTEAFF.

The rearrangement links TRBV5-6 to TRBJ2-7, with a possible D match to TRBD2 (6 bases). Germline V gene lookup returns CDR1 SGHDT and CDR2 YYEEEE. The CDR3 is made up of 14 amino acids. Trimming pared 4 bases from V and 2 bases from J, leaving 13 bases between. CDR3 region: CASSRGTGTYEQYF. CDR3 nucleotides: TGTGCCAGCAGCCGAGGGACTGGAACCTACGAGCAGTACTTC.

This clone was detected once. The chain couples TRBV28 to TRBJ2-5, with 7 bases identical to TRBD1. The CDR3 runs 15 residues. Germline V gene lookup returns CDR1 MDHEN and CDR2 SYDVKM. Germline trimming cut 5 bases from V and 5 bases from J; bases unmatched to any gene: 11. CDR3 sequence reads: CASSPPGTVKETQYF. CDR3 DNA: TGTGCCAGCAGTCCACCCGGGACAGTGAAGGAGACCCAGTACTTC. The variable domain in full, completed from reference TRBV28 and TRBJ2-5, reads DVKVTQSSRYLVKRTGEKVFLECVQDMDHENMFWYRQDPGLGLRLIYFSYDVKMKEKGDIPEGYSVSREKKERFSLILESASTNQTSMYLCASSPPGTVKETQYFGPGTRLLVL.

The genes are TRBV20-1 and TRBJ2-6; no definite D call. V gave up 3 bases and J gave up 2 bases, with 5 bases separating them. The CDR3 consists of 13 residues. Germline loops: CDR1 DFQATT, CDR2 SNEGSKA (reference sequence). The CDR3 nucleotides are TGCAGTGCTAGTCATCCTGGGGCCAACGTCCTGACTTTC. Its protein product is CSASHPGANVLTF.

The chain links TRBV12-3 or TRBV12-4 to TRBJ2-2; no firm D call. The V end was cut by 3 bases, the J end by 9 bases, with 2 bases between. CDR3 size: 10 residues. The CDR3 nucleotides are TGTGCCAGCAGTTTCAGGGAGCTGTTTTTT. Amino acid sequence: CASSFRELFF.

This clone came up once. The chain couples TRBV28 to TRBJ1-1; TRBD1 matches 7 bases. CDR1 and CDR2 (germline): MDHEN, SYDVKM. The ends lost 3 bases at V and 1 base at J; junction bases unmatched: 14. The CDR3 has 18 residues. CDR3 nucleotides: TGTGCCAGCAGTTTGGTAGACAGGGCCGCGCTCCAGAACACTGAAGCTTTCTTT. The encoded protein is CASSLVDRAALQNTEAFF.

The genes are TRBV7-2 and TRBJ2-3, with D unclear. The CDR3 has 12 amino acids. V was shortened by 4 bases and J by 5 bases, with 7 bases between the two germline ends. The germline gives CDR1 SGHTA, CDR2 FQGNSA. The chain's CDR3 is CASSWHKDTQYF. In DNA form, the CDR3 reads TGTGCCAGCAGCTGGCATAAAGATACGCAGTATTTT. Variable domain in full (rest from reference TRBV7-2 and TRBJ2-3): GAGVSQSPSNKVTEKGKDVELRCDPISGHTALYWYRQSLGQGLEFLIYFQGNSAPDKSGLPSDRFSAERTGGSVSTLTIQRTQQEDSAVYLCASSWHKDTQYFGPGTRLTVL.

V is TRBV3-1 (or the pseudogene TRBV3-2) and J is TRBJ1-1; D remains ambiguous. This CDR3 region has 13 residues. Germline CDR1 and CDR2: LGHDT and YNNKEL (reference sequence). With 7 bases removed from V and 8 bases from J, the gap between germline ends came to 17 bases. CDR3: CASTSGLITEAFF. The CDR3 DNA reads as TGTGCCAGCACCTCAGGACTAATCACCGAAGCTTTCTTT.

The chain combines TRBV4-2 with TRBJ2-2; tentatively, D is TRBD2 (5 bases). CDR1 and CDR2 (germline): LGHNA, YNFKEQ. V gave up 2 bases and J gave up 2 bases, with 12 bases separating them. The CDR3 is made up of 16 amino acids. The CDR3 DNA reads TGTGCCAGCAGCCAACGAGGGCAGGTAAACACCGGGGAGCTGTTTTTT. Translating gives CASSQRGQVNTGELFF.

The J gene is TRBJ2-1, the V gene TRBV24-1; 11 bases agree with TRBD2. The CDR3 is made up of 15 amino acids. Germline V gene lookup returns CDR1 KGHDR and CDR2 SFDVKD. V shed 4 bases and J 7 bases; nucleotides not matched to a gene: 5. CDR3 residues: CATSDPGLAVNEQFF. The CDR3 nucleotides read TGTGCCACCAGTGACCCGGGACTAGCGGTAAATGAGCAGTTCTTC.

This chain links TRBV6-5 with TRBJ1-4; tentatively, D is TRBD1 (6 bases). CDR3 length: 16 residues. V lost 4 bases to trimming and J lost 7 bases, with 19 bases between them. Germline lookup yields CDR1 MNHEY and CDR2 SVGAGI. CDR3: CASSSPGTRRGEKLFF. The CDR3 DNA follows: TGTGCCAGCAGTTCCCCCGGGACCCGCAGGGGTGAAAAACTGTTTTTT.

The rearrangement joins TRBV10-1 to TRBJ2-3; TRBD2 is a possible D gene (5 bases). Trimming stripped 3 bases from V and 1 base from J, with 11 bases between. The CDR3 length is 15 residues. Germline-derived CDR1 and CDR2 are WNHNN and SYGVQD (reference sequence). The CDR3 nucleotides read TGCGCCAGCAGTGATCGGGGATTAGGCACAGATACGCAGTATTTT. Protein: CASSDRGLGTDTQYF.

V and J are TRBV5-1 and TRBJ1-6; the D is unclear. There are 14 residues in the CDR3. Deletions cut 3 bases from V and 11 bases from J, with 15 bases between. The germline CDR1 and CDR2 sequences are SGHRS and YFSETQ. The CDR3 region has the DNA TGCGCCAGCAGCTCCACGGATCCGGAGACACCCCTCCACTTT. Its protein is CASSSTDPETPLHF.

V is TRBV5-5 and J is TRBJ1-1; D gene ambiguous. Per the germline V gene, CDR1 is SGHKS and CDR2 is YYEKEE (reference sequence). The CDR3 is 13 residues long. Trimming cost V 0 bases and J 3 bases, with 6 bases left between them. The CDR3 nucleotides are TGTGCCAGCAGCTTGGACCGGGACACTGAAGCTTTCTTT. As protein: CASSLDRDTEAFF.